Below, 16 T cell receptor beta chains from the same sample are listed, as sequenced in a study of blood T cell repertoires in COVID-19. Some clones are missing from TCRdb's copy, which holds only in-frame ones; the method was immunoSEQ multiplex PCR. This sample has some 130,000 clones, with 86% found just once. The sample was PBMCs or T cells enriched from blood (not recorded which). These receptors all come from a man in his fifties or sixties who had recovered from COVID-19.

The chain is built from TRBV28 and TRBJ1-1, with 10 nucleotides matching TRBD1. The CDR3 has 17 residues. Per germline, CDR1 MDHEN and CDR2 SYDVKM. With 6 bases clipped from V and 1 base from J, the junction kept 11 bases outside the gene matches. CDR3 amino acids: CASRHFGQGVGNTEAFF. The CDR3 DNA is TGTGCCAGCAGACACTTCGGACAGGGGGTCGGGAACACTGAAGCTTTCTTT.

The chain carries TRBV19 and TRBJ2-4, with D possibly TRBD1 on 5 matching bases. Germline CDR1 LNHDA, CDR2 SQIVND (reference sequence). The V end lost 8 bases, the J end lost 9 bases, and 14 bases lay between the germline ends. CDR3 length: 12 residues. CDR3 DNA: TGTGCCAGTTGTGACAGAAGGGCCATTCAGTACTTC. Translated, it gives CASCDRRAIQYF.

The rearrangement uses TRBV18 and TRBJ2-7; TRBD1 agrees at 10 bases. The CDR3 has 12 residues. The germline V gene has CDR1 KGHSH and CDR2 LQKENI. The trim removed 6 bases at V and 5 bases at J, leaving 1 base unmatched. CDR3 sequence: CASSTGGHEQYV. The DNA of the CDR3 is TGTGCCAGCTCGACAGGGGGCCACGAGCAGTACGTC.

The table lists this clone with a count of one. This chain uses TRBV5-5 with TRBJ2-3, with 7 positions matching TRBD2. Unmatched junction bases numbered 4, after V lost 0 bases and J lost 3 bases. Germline assignment: CDR1 SGHKS and CDR2 YYEKEE (reference sequence). The CDR3 spans 15 residues. CDR3 in amino acids: CASSLGVGGTDTQYF. The CDR3 coding sequence is TGTGCCAGCAGCTTGGGGGTGGGAGGGACAGATACGCAGTATTTT.

Only one count was recorded for this clone. The chain combines TRBV6-4 with TRBJ1-4; D is uncertain. Trimming stripped 6 bases from V and 8 bases from J, with 7 bases between. Germline V lookup: CDR1 MRHNA, CDR2 SNTAGT. CDR3 length: 11 residues. Here the CDR3 reads CASRPREKLFF. The CDR3 DNA reads TGTGCCAGCAGACCTAGGGAAAAACTGTTTTTT.

This chain joins TRBV7-8 and TRBJ2-1; 9 bases map to TRBD2. CDR3 size: 16 residues. With V trimmed by 1 base and J by 7 bases, 8 bases remained unmatched. In germline, CDR1 is SGHVS, CDR2 FQNEAQ. The CDR3 coding sequence is TGTGCCAGCAGCTTAGAGGCGGGAGGGATTACTAATGAGCAGTTCTTC. Translating it yields CASSLEAGGITNEQFF. The complete variable domain, with remaining parts taken from reference TRBV7-8 and TRBJ2-1, reads GAGVSQSPRYKVAKRGQDVALRCDPISGHVSLFWYQQALGQGPEFLTYFQNEAQLDKSGLPSDRFFAERPEGSVSTLKIQRTQQEDSAVYLCASSLEAGGITNEQFFGPGTRLTVL.

The chain carries TRBV27 and TRBJ2-7; possibly TRBD2 for D (5 bases). Trimming took off 4 bases at V and 6 bases at J, with 16 bases between the two ends. The CDR3 has 14 residues. Germline-derived CDR1 and CDR2 are MNHEY and SMNVEV (reference sequence). This chain's CDR3 is CASSSRLGGLEQYV. The CDR3 nucleotides are TGTGCCAGCAGTTCCCGATTGGGCGGGCTCGAGCAGTACGTC.

This clone was found once. This chain links TRBV28 with TRBJ2-1; 7 bases align to TRBD2. The CDR3 has 13 residues. The germline CDR1 and CDR2 sequences are MDHEN and SYDVKM. V was clipped by 8 bases and J by 16 bases; unmatched bases: 17. For the CDR3, the DNA is TGTGCCAGCTTGACTAGCTGGAGCCAGGTGTATTTCTTC. The encoded protein is CASLTSWSQVYFF.

The chain carries TRBV5-8 and TRBJ1-4, with a possible D match to TRBD1 (6 bases). CDR3 size: 16 residues. Trimming took 0 bases from V and 5 from J, leaving 14 bases between them. Germline assignment: CDR1 SGHTS and CDR2 YDEGEE. In nucleotides, the CDR3 is TGTGCCAGCAGCTTGGTACCGGGACAAGTCAATGAAAAACTGTTTTTT. The encoded protein is CASSLVPGQVNEKLFF.

The genes are TRBV6-2 or TRBV6-3 and TRBJ1-5; 9 nucleotides match TRBD1. The CDR3 loop spans 16 amino acids. Germline CDR1 reads MNHEY; CDR2 reads SVGEGT. Germline trimming cut 2 bases from V and 6 bases from J; bases unmatched to any gene: 8. CDR3 in DNA: TGTGCCAGCAGTTACGGGGGACAGGGTCTAGGTCAGCCCCAGCATTTT. Protein sequence: CASSYGGQGLGQPQHF.

The rearrangement joins TRBV11-2 to TRBJ1-5; TRBD1 agrees at 7 bases. J gave up 2 bases and V 6 bases, and 1 base lay outside the gene matches. The V gene's germline CDR1 is SGHAT and CDR2 FQNNGV. This CDR3 has 13 amino acids. CDR3 loop: CASSGTGNQPQHF. DNA of the CDR3: TGTGCCAGCAGTGGGACAGGCAATCAGCCCCAGCATTTT.

The chain combines TRBV4-2 with TRBJ1-6; TRBD1 matches at 8 bases. V lost 4 bases to trimming and J lost 8 bases; unmatched junction nucleotides: 7. Looked up from germline, CDR1 is LGHNA and CDR2 is YNFKEQ. The CDR3 has 15 residues. The CDR3 is CASSPPQGADSPLHF. The CDR3 DNA reads TGTGCCAGCAGCCCGCCCCAGGGGGCTGATTCACCCCTCCACTTT.

The chain has TRBV7-3 and TRBJ1-2; possible D gene TRBD1, 5 bases. V was cut by 6 bases and J by 8 bases, with 19 bases left in between. Germline V gene lookup returns CDR1 SGHTA and CDR2 FQGTGA. The CDR3 covers 14 residues. CDR3 nucleotide sequence: TGTGCCAGCAGTTATAACGCGGGGGTCGAAGGCTACACCTTC. It encodes CASSYNAGVEGYTF.

V gene TRBV5-1 combines with J gene TRBJ2-7, with a possible D match to TRBD2 (6 bases). The CDR3 has 17 amino acids. From germline, CDR1 is SGHRS and CDR2 YFSETQ. Trimming stripped 0 bases from V and 0 bases from J, with 16 bases between. The CDR3: CASSLEGSGGSSYEQYF. The CDR3 DNA reads as TGCGCCAGCAGCTTGGAAGGTAGCGGAGGCAGCTCCTACGAGCAGTACTTC.

This chain links TRBV18 with TRBJ2-1, with D tentatively TRBD2 (5 bases). Germline V CDR1 and CDR2: KGHSH, LQKENI. Trimming pared 5 bases from V and 0 bases from J, leaving 8 bases between. The CDR3 has 14 residues. CDR3 protein: CASSARVSYNEQFF. The CDR3 nucleotides read TGTGCCAGCTCAGCGCGGGTCTCCTACAATGAGCAGTTCTTC.

This chain uses TRBV6-5 with TRBJ1-2; TRBD1 matches 7 bases. Germline CDR1 and CDR2: MNHEY and SVGAGI. The CDR3 sequence is 13 residues long. J was trimmed by 8 bases and V by 7 bases; bases with no gene match: 10. The CDR3 DNA is TGTGCCAGCACCTCGACAGGGACGATAGGCTACACCTTC. It codes for CASTSTGTIGYTF.